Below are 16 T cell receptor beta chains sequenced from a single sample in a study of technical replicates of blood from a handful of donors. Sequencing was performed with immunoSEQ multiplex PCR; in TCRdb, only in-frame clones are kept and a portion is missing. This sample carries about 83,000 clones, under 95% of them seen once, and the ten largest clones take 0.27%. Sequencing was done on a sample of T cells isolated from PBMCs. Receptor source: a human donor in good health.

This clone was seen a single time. The CDR3 DNA is TGTGCCAGCAGTTTCGGCGTGGGGAGATTTCCCCTCTACGGGAAACTGTTTTTT. It translates to CASSFGVGRFPLYGKLFF. The chain employs TRBV28 and TRBJ1-4, with unresolved D. Trimming pared 3 bases from V and 11 bases from J, leaving 28 bases between. The CDR3 extends over 18 amino acids. The V gene's germline CDR1 is MDHEN and CDR2 SYDVKM.

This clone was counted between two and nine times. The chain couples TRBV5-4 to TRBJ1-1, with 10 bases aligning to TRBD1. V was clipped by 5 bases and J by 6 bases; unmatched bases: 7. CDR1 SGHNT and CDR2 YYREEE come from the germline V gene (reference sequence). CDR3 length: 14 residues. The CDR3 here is CASRSDRGRSEAFF. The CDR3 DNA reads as TGTGCCAGCAGAAGTGACAGGGGGCGGTCTGAAGCTTTCTTT.

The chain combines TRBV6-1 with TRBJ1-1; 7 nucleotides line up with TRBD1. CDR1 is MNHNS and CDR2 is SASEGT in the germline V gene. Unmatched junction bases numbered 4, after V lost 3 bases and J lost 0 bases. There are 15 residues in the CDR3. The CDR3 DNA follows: TGTGCCAGCAGTGACCTGACAGGGCTGAACACTGAAGCTTTCTTT. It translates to CASSDLTGLNTEAFF.

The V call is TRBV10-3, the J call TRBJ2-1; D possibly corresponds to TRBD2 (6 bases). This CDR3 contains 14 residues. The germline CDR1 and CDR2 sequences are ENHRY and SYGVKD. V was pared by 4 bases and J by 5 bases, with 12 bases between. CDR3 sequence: CAISVGAGDNEQFF. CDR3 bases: TGTGCCATCAGTGTGGGAGCGGGCGACAATGAGCAGTTCTTC.

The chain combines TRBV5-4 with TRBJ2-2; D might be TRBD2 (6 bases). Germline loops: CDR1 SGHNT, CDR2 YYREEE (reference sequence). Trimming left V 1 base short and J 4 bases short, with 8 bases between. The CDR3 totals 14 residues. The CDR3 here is CASSLTAGTGELFF. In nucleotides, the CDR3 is TGTGCCAGCAGCTTGACAGCGGGCACCGGGGAGCTGTTTTTT.

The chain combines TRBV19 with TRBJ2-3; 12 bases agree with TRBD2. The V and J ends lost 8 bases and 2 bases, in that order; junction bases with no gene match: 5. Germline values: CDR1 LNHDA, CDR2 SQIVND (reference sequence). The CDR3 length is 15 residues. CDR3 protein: CASSTSGGDTDTQYF. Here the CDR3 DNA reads TGTGCCAGTTCGACTAGCGGGGGCGACACAGATACGCAGTATTTT. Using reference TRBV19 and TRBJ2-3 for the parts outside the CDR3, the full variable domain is DGGITQSPKYLFRKEGQNVTLSCEQNLNHDAMYWYRQDPGQGLRLIYYSQIVNDFQKGDIAEGYSVSREKKESFPLTVTSAQKNPTAFYLCASSTSGGDTDTQYFGPGTRLTVL.

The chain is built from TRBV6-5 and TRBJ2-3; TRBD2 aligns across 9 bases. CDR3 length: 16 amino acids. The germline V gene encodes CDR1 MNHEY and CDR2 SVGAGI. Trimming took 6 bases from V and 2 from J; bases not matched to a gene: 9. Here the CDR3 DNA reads TGTGCCAGCAGCTACGCGGCTAGCGGGGCCACAGATACGCAGTATTTT. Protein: CASSYAASGATDTQYF.

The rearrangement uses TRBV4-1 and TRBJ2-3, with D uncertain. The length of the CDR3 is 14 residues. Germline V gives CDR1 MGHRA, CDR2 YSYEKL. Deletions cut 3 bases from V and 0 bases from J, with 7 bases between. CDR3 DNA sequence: TGCGCCAGCAGCCAGTTAGCTAGCACAGATACGCAGTATTTT. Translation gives CASSQLASTDTQYF.

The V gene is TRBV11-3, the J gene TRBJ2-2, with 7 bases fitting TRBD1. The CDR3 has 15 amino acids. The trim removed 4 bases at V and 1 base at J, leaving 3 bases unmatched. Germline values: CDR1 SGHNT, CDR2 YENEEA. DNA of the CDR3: TGTGCCAGCAGCTCCAGACAGGGGAACACCGGGGAGCTGTTTTTT. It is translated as CASSSRQGNTGELFF.

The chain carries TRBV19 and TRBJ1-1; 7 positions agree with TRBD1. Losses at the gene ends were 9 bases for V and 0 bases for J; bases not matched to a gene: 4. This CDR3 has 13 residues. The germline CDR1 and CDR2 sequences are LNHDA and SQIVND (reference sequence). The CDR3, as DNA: TGTGCCAGCCGGGACAGAGTGAACACTGAAGCTTTCTTT. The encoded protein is CASRDRVNTEAFF.

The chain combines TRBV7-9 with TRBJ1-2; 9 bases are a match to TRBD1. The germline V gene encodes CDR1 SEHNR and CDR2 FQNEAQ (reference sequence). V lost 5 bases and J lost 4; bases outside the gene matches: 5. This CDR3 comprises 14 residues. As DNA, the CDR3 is TGTGCCAGCAGCCCGGGACAGGGAGGCTATGGCTACACCTTC. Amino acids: CASSPGQGGYGYTF.

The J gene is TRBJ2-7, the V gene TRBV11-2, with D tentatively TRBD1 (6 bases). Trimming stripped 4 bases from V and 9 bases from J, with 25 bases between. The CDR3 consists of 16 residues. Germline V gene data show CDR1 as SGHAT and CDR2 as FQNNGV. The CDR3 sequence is CASSWGRGTSDFAQYF. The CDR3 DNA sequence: TGTGCCAGCAGCTGGGGCCGAGGGACAAGTGATTTTGCGCAGTACTTC.

For the CDR3, the DNA is TGTGCCAGCAGCACCACTAGCGGGAGGGGGGCTCACGAGCAGTACTTC. It codes for CASSTTSGRGAHEQYF. The chain combines TRBV11-2 with TRBJ2-7; 13 bases are shared with TRBD2. Germline V lookup: CDR1 SGHAT, CDR2 FQNNGV. The CDR3 spans 16 residues. V dropped 5 bases and J dropped 5; count of bases not matched to a gene: 9.

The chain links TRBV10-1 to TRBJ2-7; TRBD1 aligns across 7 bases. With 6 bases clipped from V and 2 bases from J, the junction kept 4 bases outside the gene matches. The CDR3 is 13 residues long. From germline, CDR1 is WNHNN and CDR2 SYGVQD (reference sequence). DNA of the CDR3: TGCGCCAGCAGCCGGGACAGAACCTACGAGCAGTACTTC. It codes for CASSRDRTYEQYF.

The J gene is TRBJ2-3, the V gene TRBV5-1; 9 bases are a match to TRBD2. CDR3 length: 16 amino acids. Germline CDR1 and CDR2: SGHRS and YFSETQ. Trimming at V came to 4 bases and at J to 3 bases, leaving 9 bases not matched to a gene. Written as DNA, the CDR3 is TGCGCCAGCAGCGGTGGAGTGACTAGCGGTACAGATACGCAGTATTTT. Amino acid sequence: CASSGGVTSGTDTQYF. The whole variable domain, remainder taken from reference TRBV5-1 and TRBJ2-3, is KAGVTQTPRYLIKTRGQQVTLSCSPISGHRSVSWYQQTPGQGLQFLFEYFSETQRNKGNFPGRFSGRQFSNSRSEMNVSTLELGDSALYLCASSGGVTSGTDTQYFGPGTRLTVL.

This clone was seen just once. CDR3 residues: CASSLWTGNTGELFF. For the CDR3, the DNA is TGTGCCAGCAGCCTGTGGACAGGGAACACCGGGGAGCTGTTTTTT. The chain carries TRBV11-3 and TRBJ2-2; 7 bases agree with TRBD1. The length of the CDR3 is 15 residues. Germline V gene sequence: CDR1 SGHNT, CDR2 YENEEA. Trimming at V came to 5 bases and at J to 1 base, leaving 4 bases not matched to a gene.